Presented here are 22 T cell receptor beta chains from one specimen sequenced in a study of blood T cell repertoires in COVID-19 (dated by TCRdb to about 2020). Receptor amplification or capture employed the immunoSEQ multiplex PCR assay. TCRdb holds this immuneACCESS table with in-frame rearrangements only. Some clones are missing; in checked studies, unresolved V genes explain under half, and the rest has no known cause. Present in this sample are around 56,000 clones, less than 85% of which were seen just once. Together, the top ten hold around 14% of the sample. The sample consisted of peripheral blood. All receptors derive from a woman between 70 and 85 years old with acute or convalescent COVID-19.

This clone was detected once. This chain joins TRBV21-1 and TRBJ2-6; the table's D call of TRBD2 was not tested on the DNA. TRBV21-1 is assigned pseudogene status. The CDR3 sequence is 17 residues long. The CDR3 loop reads CASSKWEGGGGANVLTF. DNA for the CDR3: TGTGCCAGCAGCAAATGGGAAGGAGGAGGTGGGGCCAACGTCCTGACTTTC.

The CDR3 coding sequence is TGTGCCACCTCCCCCGACAGCAACTATGGCTACACCTTC. Residues: CATSPDSNYGYTF. The chain joins TRBV6-6 to TRBJ1-2; the D gene is possibly TRBD1 (5 bases). CDR3 length: 13 amino acids. CDR1 is MNHNY, CDR2 SVGAGI, per germline (reference sequence). V lost 10 bases and J lost 2, with 14 bases in between.

This clone was found a few times. The rearrangement uses TRBV7-2 and TRBJ1-1, with D possibly being TRBD1 (6 bases). The CDR3 runs 15 residues. V was pared by 1 base and J by 3 bases, with 12 bases between. CDR1 and CDR2 from the germline V gene are SGHTA and FQGNSA. CDR3 in DNA: TGTGCCAGCAGCTTAGAAGCAGGGGCGGACACTGAAGCTTTCTTT. Translating gives CASSLEAGADTEAFF.

This sequence joins TRBV5-1 and TRBJ1-2; 8 nucleotides line up with TRBD1. The ends lost 0 bases at V and 5 bases at J; junction bases unmatched: 6. CDR3 length equals 15 residues. CDR1 and CDR2 (germline): SGHRS, YFSETQ. As DNA, the CDR3 is TGCGCCAGCAGCTTGGGACAGGGGTTTGGGTATGGCTACACCTTC. This translates into CASSLGQGFGYGYTF.

This chain uses TRBV28 with TRBJ1-4, with 7 bases lining up with TRBD1. The germline CDR1 and CDR2 sequences are MDHEN and SYDVKM. CDR3 length: 14 amino acids. The ends lost 5 bases at V and 5 bases at J; junction bases unmatched: 5. The DNA of the CDR3 is TGTGCCAGCAGTCAACCGGGACAGAATGAAAAACTGTTTTTT. This translates into CASSQPGQNEKLFF.

The V and J genes are TRBV15 and TRBJ1-2, with 12 bases lining up with TRBD1. This CDR3 is 18 amino acids long. With 3 bases clipped from V and 8 bases from J, the junction kept 16 bases outside the gene matches. Germline V gene lookup returns CDR1 LNHNV and CDR2 YYDKDF (reference sequence). CDR3 in DNA: TGTGCCACCAGCAGCCGGCCTCCGGGGACAGGGGGCGCGGAGGGCTACACCTTC. Protein sequence: CATSSRPPGTGGAEGYTF.

The chain uses TRBV6-6 and TRBJ1-3, with a tentative D call TRBD1 (6 bases). Trimming pared 6 bases from V and 4 bases from J, leaving 10 bases between. The CDR3 has 13 residues. The germline V gene has CDR1 MNHNY and CDR2 SVGAGI (reference sequence). The CDR3 loop reads CASRGASGNTIYF. The CDR3 DNA reads as TGTGCCAGCAGGGGGGCCTCAGGAAACACCATATATTTT.

V usage is TRBV6-5 and J usage is TRBJ1-2, with D maybe TRBD1 (6 bases). This CDR3 comprises 14 residues. Germline V gene data show CDR1 as MNHEY and CDR2 as SVGAGI. Trimming took off 6 bases at V and 4 bases at J, with 15 bases between the two ends. This chain's CDR3 is CASRKEGTFYGYTF. The DNA for the CDR3 is TGTGCCAGCAGAAAAGAGGGGACATTCTATGGCTACACCTTC.

The rearrangement uses TRBV28 and TRBJ1-5, with D tentatively TRBD1 (5 bases). V dropped 2 bases and J dropped 7 bases, with 12 bases sitting between them. The CDR3 consists of 14 residues. Germline-derived CDR1 and CDR2 are MDHEN and SYDVKM. The CDR3 spells CASSLPGFIQPQHF. As DNA, the CDR3 is TGTGCCAGCAGTTTACCAGGGTTTATACAGCCCCAGCATTTT.

The J gene is TRBJ1-4, the V gene TRBV28, with D perhaps matching TRBD1 (5 bases). Trimming cost V 2 bases and J 5 bases, with 15 bases left between them. The germline gives CDR1 MDHEN, CDR2 SYDVKM. The CDR3 contains 16 residues. CDR3 nucleotides: TGTGCCAGCAGTTTAGGAGGGGCCATATCGAATGAAAAACTGTTTTTT. It specifies CASSLGGAISNEKLFF.

V gene TRBV19 combines with J gene TRBJ1-5; 7 bases line up with TRBD1. CDR1 and CDR2 from the germline V gene are LNHDA and SQIVND (reference sequence). The V segment lost 9 bases and the J segment 6 bases; nucleotides outside the gene matches: 17. The CDR3 is made up of 16 amino acids. The CDR3 DNA sequence: TGTGCCAGCTCCCCAGGGGGTATGGGGGCTGCTCAGCCCCAGCATTTT. It translates to CASSPGGMGAAQPQHF.

The chain employs TRBV30 and TRBJ2-7, with D perhaps matching TRBD1 (5 bases). The CDR3 is 14 residues long. Germline CDR1 is GTSNPN and CDR2 is SVGIG (reference sequence). V shed 4 bases and J shed 0 bases, with 13 bases lying between them. The DNA of the CDR3 is TGTGCCTGGAAGGCAACAGGTTCCTCCTACGAGCAGTACTTC. It yields the protein CAWKATGSSYEQYF. The full variable domain, completed using reference TRBV30 and TRBJ2-7, is SQTIHQWPATLVQPVGSPLSLECTVEGTSNPNLYWYRQAAGRGLQLLFYSVGIGQISSEVPQNLSASRPQDRQFILSSKKLLLSDSGFYLCAWKATGSSYEQYFGPGTRLTVT.

This clone was observed a handful of times. The J gene is TRBJ2-5, the V gene TRBV5-1; D is perhaps TRBD1 (5 bases). The ends were cut back, 0 bases at V and 2 bases at J, with 8 bases in the middle. Per germline, CDR1 SGHRS and CDR2 YFSETQ. This CDR3 has 14 residues. The CDR3 nucleotides are TGCGCCAGCAGCTTGGGGGGCGTGCAAGAGACCCAGTACTTC. Amino acid sequence: CASSLGGVQETQYF. Supplemented by reference TRBV5-1 and TRBJ2-5, the full variable domain reads KAGVTQTPRYLIKTRGQQVTLSCSPISGHRSVSWYQQTPGQGLQFLFEYFSETQRNKGNFPGRFSGRQFSNSRSEMNVSTLELGDSALYLCASSLGGVQETQYFGPGTRLLVL.

This chain connects TRBV7-8 to TRBJ1-4; TRBD1 agrees at 7 bases. From germline, CDR1 is SGHVS and CDR2 FQNEAQ. V was clipped by 5 bases and J by 8 bases; unmatched bases: 11. The CDR3 contains 15 residues. The CDR3 bases are TGTGCCAGCAGCCTCCAACAGGGGATGAAGGAAAAACTGTTTTTT. It specifies CASSLQQGMKEKLFF.

This clone was seen at least ten times. The same CDR3 also results from other DNA sequences found in this sample. This chain connects TRBV18 to TRBJ2-7, with D possibly matching TRBD2 (6 bases). V was trimmed by 2 bases and J by 5 bases, leaving 7 bases between them. The CDR3 has 12 residues. In germline, CDR1 is KGHSH, CDR2 LQKENI. The CDR3 DNA reads TGTGCCAGCTCACCATCGGGGGACGAGCAGTACGTC. As protein: CASSPSGDEQYV.

This clone was seen more than once but under ten times. V is TRBV19 and J is TRBJ1-5; 7 bases are a match to TRBD1. Germline CDR1 is LNHDA and CDR2 is SQIVND (reference sequence). The CDR3 is 15 residues long. The V segment lost 0 bases and the J segment 5 bases; nucleotides outside the gene matches: 4. CDR3 sequence: CASSIDGQVHQPQHF. The CDR3 DNA reads TGTGCCAGTAGTATAGACGGACAGGTCCATCAGCCCCAGCATTTT.

The chain combines TRBV5-4 with TRBJ1-2; a possible D gene is TRBD1 (6 bases). The CDR3 covers 12 residues. The germline CDR1 and CDR2 sequences are SGHNT and YYREEE (reference sequence). With 4 bases removed from V and 5 bases from J, the gap between germline ends came to 9 bases. CDR3 sequence: CASSLQGYGYTF. The CDR3, as DNA: TGTGCCAGCAGCCTCCAGGGGTATGGCTACACCTTC.

The chain couples TRBV9 to TRBJ2-5; 12 nucleotides line up with TRBD1. Germline V lookup: CDR1 SGDLS, CDR2 YYNGEE. J gave up 1 base and V 3 bases, and 7 bases lay outside the gene matches. The CDR3 has 17 residues. The CDR3 spells CASSEGGTGGSQETQYF. CDR3 sequence (DNA): TGTGCCAGCAGCGAGGGGGGGACAGGGGGCTCCCAAGAGACCCAGTACTTC.

This clone was picked up one time. V is TRBV5-6 and J is TRBJ1-1, with D hard to call. The CDR3 is 15 amino acids. V was clipped by 4 bases and J by 0 bases, with 13 bases between them. Germline lookup yields CDR1 SGHDT and CDR2 YYEEEE. CDR3 in amino acids: CASSRYADLNTEAFF. DNA for the CDR3: TGTGCCAGCAGCCGCTATGCAGACTTGAACACTGAAGCTTTCTTT. The full variable domain, in which reference TRBV5-6 and TRBJ1-1 provide the parts outside the CDR3, is DAGVTQSPTHLIKTRGQQVTLRCSPKSGHDTVSWYQQALGQGPQFIFQYYEEEERQRGNFPDRFSGHQFPNYSSELNVNALLLGDSALYLCASSRYADLNTEAFFGQGTRLTVV.

This chain links TRBV7-8 with TRBJ2-1, with a possible D match to TRBD2 (6 bases). The CDR3 loop spans 13 amino acids. The V gene's germline CDR1 is SGHVS and CDR2 FQNEAQ. The V gene lost 2 bases and the J gene lost 9 bases, with 11 bases spanning the gap. CDR3 region: CASSLPGGFEQFF. Here the CDR3 DNA reads TGTGCCAGCAGCTTACCCGGGGGTTTTGAGCAGTTCTTC.

The chain recombines TRBV6-1 with TRBJ1-5; the D is unclear. CDR1 is MNHNS and CDR2 is SASEGT in the germline V gene. V dropped 2 bases and J dropped 2 bases, with 10 bases sitting between them. This CDR3 is built from 15 residues. The chain's CDR3 is CASSEQGGGNQPQHF. CDR3 nucleotides: TGTGCCAGCAGTGAACAAGGAGGCGGCAATCAGCCCCAGCATTTT.

The V call is TRBV7-9, the J call TRBJ2-3; maybe TRBD2 (5 bases). This CDR3 is 15 amino acids long. In germline, CDR1 is SEHNR, CDR2 FQNEAQ (reference sequence). The V end lost 5 bases, the J end lost 1 base, and 13 bases lay between the germline ends. CDR3 region: CASSTRAGRTDTQYF. For the CDR3, the DNA is TGTGCCAGCAGCACCCGGGCGGGCCGCACAGATACGCAGTATTTT.